These T cell receptor beta chains were read from a single sample in a study of cytomegalovirus exposure and HLA in healthy donors. Clones were sequenced by immunoSEQ multiplex PCR, and TCRdb holds only the in-frame ones, with some missing. The repertoire consists of 150,000 to 200,000 clones, with around 81% occurring once and the leading ten covering about 1.8%. Sequenced material: PBMCs. The receptors were gathered from a man younger than 30 in good health and CMV-seronegative. The CDR3 runs from the conserved cysteine through the conserved F or W. The order of the fields is J gene, V gene, D gene, CDR3 protein. D genes are given only for firm matches.

j_gene: TRBJ2-3; v_gene: TRBV7-2; d_gene: .; CDR3aa: CASSLVGEAGDTQYF
j_gene: TRBJ2-5; v_gene: TRBV5-4; d_gene: .; CDR3aa: CASSPDVYRSRETQYF
j_gene: TRBJ1-5; v_gene: TRBV7-2; d_gene: .; CDR3aa: CASSLVDRRGGQPQHF
j_gene: TRBJ2-7; v_gene: TRBV10-3; d_gene: .; CDR3aa: CATGAGTGAYEQYF
j_gene: TRBJ1-6; v_gene: TRBV11-2; d_gene: .; CDR3aa: CASSGDPGDYSPLHF
j_gene: TRBJ2-7; v_gene: TRBV4-1; d_gene: .; CDR3aa: CASSQFGGTPYEQYF
j_gene: TRBJ2-7; v_gene: TRBV5-4; d_gene: TRBD2; CDR3aa: CASSRGLAGRESYEQYF
j_gene: TRBJ2-7; v_gene: TRBV5-1; d_gene: TRBD2; CDR3aa: CASSTPRGEVYEQYF
j_gene: TRBJ1-2; v_gene: TRBV15; d_gene: TRBD1; CDR3aa: CATSERVVRGRGYGYTF
j_gene: TRBJ2-7; v_gene: TRBV27; d_gene: TRBD2; CDR3aa: CASRLAGGVTVHEQYF
j_gene: TRBJ2-3; v_gene: TRBV9; d_gene: .; CDR3aa: CASSPSAAPFTFADTQYF
j_gene: TRBJ2-3; v_gene: TRBV28; d_gene: TRBD2; CDR3aa: CASSARLAGADTQYF
j_gene: TRBJ1-2; v_gene: TRBV6-1; d_gene: TRBD1; CDR3aa: CASSTSGGGYGYTF
j_gene: TRBJ2-5; v_gene: TRBV27; d_gene: .; CDR3aa: CASSPTQRETQYF
j_gene: TRBJ2-2; v_gene: TRBV7-7; d_gene: .; CDR3aa: CASSTGLGGATGELFF
j_gene: TRBJ2-7; v_gene: TRBV4-3; d_gene: .; CDR3aa: CASSQDFSTATREQYF
j_gene: TRBJ1-2; v_gene: TRBV19; d_gene: TRBD1; CDR3aa: CASSSRTGNYGYTF
j_gene: TRBJ2-2; v_gene: TRBV29-1; d_gene: TRBD2; CDR3aa: CSARGLAGGELFF
j_gene: TRBJ2-5; v_gene: TRBV2; d_gene: .; CDR3aa: CASTPQVQETQYF
j_gene: TRBJ1-5; v_gene: TRBV5-7; d_gene: .; CDR3aa: CASSLFQGHQPQHF
j_gene: TRBJ2-7; v_gene: TRBV19; d_gene: .; CDR3aa: CASSPGVPRYEQYF
j_gene: TRBJ1-4; v_gene: TRBV7-2; d_gene: TRBD1; CDR3aa: CASSFRGQEKLFF
j_gene: TRBJ2-1; v_gene: TRBV11-2; d_gene: .; CDR3aa: CASSLVISSYNEQFF
j_gene: TRBJ1-2; v_gene: TRBV27; d_gene: TRBD1; CDR3aa: CASSLNRDRVANYGYTF